This TCR beta chain is from a study of tumor-infiltrating lymphocytes in primary liver carcinoma. Study-level points and caveats: Tumors carried a top-250-clone fraction significantly exceeding that of blood (p = 0.039). No more than about 8-24% of top clones could be seen in all five tumor regions.

Without any cell sorting, roughly 18-30 mg of bulk tissue yielded co-extracted RNA and DNA. Those sampled were patients whose primary liver carcinoma was treated by surgical resection. Every tumor sample held more than 80% viable tumor cells. This CDR3 is built from 16 residues. Germline V lookup: CDR1 SGHVS, CDR2 FQNEAQ. A primer in the constant region served to generate TCR beta cDNA from roughly 550 ng of total RNA. Nested multiplex PCR, run for three rounds with slightly modified ARM-PCR, yielded TCR beta libraries. TRBV1-TRBV30 forward and Cbeta reverse primers drove the first two roughly 10-cycle rounds. TCRdb reprocessed the multiplex PCR reads with MiXCR, giving one entry per CDR3 protein. The table records 100,000 to 150,000 distinct CDR3 sequences, 64% of them present only once. This clonotype was recorded once. What it recognizes is unknown. Germline and junction disagree at one end, which may indicate a read error.

The clonotype comes from a woman aged 55-69 years with primary liver carcinoma and hepatitis B virus infection. Sequenced: liver tumor tissue from sampling region 3. The subset is: tumor region T3, left-lateral pole. The chain joins TRBV7-8 to TRBJ2-1, with TRBD2 matching 12 bases. CDR3 sequence reads: CTSSLVETSGSNEQFF. The CDR3 DNA sequence: TGTACCAGCAGCTTAGTTGAGACTAGCGGGAGTAATGAGCAGTTCTTC.